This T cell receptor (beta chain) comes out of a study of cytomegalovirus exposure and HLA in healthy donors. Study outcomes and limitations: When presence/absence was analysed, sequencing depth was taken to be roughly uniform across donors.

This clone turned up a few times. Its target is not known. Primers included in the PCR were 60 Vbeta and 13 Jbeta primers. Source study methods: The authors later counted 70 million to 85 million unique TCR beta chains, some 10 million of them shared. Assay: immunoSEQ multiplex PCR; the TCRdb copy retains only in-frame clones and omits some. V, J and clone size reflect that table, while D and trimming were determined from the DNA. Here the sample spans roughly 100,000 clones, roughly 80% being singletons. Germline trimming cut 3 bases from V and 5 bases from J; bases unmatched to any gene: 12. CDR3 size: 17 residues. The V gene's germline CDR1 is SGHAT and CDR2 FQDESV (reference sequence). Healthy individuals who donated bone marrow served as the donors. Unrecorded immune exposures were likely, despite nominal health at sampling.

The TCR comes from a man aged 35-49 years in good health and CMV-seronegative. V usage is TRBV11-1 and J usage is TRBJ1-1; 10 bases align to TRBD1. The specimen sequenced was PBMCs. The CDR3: CASSFPTAGTGATEAFF. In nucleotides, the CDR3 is TGTGCCAGCAGCTTCCCAACGGCCGGGACAGGGGCGACTGAAGCTTTCTTT.